This note documents a single T cell receptor (beta chain) sequence. This CDR3 has 14 residues. The V gene's germline CDR1 is KGHSH and CDR2 LQKENI. Deletions cut 5 bases from V and 0 bases from J, with 10 bases between. Sequencing was performed with immunoSEQ multiplex PCR; in TCRdb, only in-frame clones are kept and a portion is missing. The sample includes 1,500 to 2,000 clones, approximately 90% of them seen just once. This entry belongs to a study of tumor T cells in aggressive B-cell lymphoma. The TCR comes from an adult with diffuse large B cell lymphoma. The rearrangement joins TRBV18 to TRBJ1-1; no reliable D call. Sequencing used tumor tissue. The CDR3 is CASSSGIMNTEAFF. DNA of the CDR3: TGTGCCAGCTCATCGGGGATCATGAACACTGAAGCTTTCTTT.